This T cell receptor beta chain derives from a study of spatial heterogeneity in lung cancer. Study at large: Each time, sequencing found more beta-chain sequences than alpha-chain sequences.

Trimming took off 4 bases at V and 6 bases at J, with 4 bases between the two ends. This CDR3 spans 11 amino acids. This clonotype was found many times. Noted time point: sample taken at primary tumor resection. Samples were obtained from some 72 donors, all untreated early-stage non-small cell lung cancer patients. The presence of a unique molecular identifier marked each TCR cDNA molecule. TCRdb re-analysed the 5' RACE reads in MiXCR, keeping a single row per CDR3 protein. The table includes tens of thousands of distinct CDR3 sequences, 7% detected once. The sample was PBMCs, taken at surgery. The V gene is TRBV12-3 or TRBV12-4, the J gene TRBJ2-1; no clear D gene. The TCR was taken from a male donor with early-stage non-small cell lung cancer. CDR3 nucleotide sequence: TGTGCCAGCAGTTATGCCAATGAGCAGTTCTTC. Translating gives CASSYANEQFF.